These 2 T cell receptor beta chains were sequenced from one sample in a study of T cells in Graves' hyperthyroidism and ophthalmopathy. Using RNA transcripts as the source, TCR beta CDR3 regions were amplified. The TCR CDR3 was amplified in a first-round RT-PCR using the HTBI primer set. TCRdb redid the calling of the multiplex PCR reads with MiXCR, one entry per CDR3 protein. The table includes around 620,000 distinct CDR3 sequences, just over 45% detected once. Sequenced: peripheral blood or thyroid tissue (not recorded which). Source of these receptors: an adult woman with Graves' disease, either hyperthyroidism or ophthalmopathy (not recorded which).

This clonotype was picked up a small number of times. This may be a read error, as it is one base from a much larger clone. The chain is built from TRBV13 and TRBJ1-1; D is perhaps TRBD1 (6 bases). CDR3 length: 15 residues. In germline, CDR1 is PRHDT, CDR2 FYEKMQ (reference sequence). The CDR3 sequence: CASGLGGPGNTEAFF. The CDR3 DNA sequence: TGTGCCAGCGGCTTAGGGGGACCGGGGAACACTGAAGCTTTCTTT.

The chain has TRBV6-5 and TRBJ2-2, with TRBD2 matching over 7 bases. Germline lookup yields CDR1 MNHEY and CDR2 SVGAGI. Trimming at V came to 5 bases and at J to 5 bases, leaving 8 bases not matched to a gene. There are 15 residues in the CDR3. CDR3 in DNA: TGTGCCAGCAGTGGTGGGGCGGGAGAAACCGGGGAGCTGTTTTTT. Translating gives CASSGGAGETGELFF.